This T cell receptor (beta chain) is drawn from a study of blood T cell repertoires in COVID-19. Study at large: Donors in the United States, Italy and Spain gave samples during acute or convalescent COVID-19.

Assay used: immunoSEQ multiplex PCR; TCRdb lists only in-frame clones, some missing. The table includes tens of thousands of clones, about 80% detected once. The TCR was taken from a woman in her seventies with acute or convalescent COVID-19. Sequenced: peripheral blood.

The CDR3 loop reads CASSVTGGASHEQYF. CDR3 in DNA: TGTGCCAGCAGCGTCACAGGGGGCGCGTCCCACGAGCAGTACTTC. The gene calls are TRBV11-2 and TRBJ2-7, with 9 bases fitting TRBD1. The germline CDR1 and CDR2 sequences are SGHAT and FQNNGV. The CDR3 runs 15 residues. Trimming took 5 bases from V and 5 from J; bases not matched to a gene: 10.